Listed here are 16 T cell receptor beta chains from one sample, sequenced in a study of CD8+ T cells in alopecia areata. Treatment: oral pan-JAK inhibitor, 5-10 mg twice daily. Extraction of RNA preceded its reverse transcription into cDNA, which served as the sequencing template. Sequencing used immunoSEQ multiplex PCR; TCRdb keeps in-frame clones, though not all of them. The table shows approximately 190,000 clones, with 55% to 70% occurring only once. Sample: CD4+ T cells sorted from blood, taken at week 24, from a patient treated with tofacitinib. All receptors derive from a human donor with alopecia areata.

The chain is built from TRBV29-1 and TRBJ2-7; D not resolved. The CDR3 length is 9 residues. The V and J ends lost 5 bases and 4 bases respectively, with 3 bases between them. The V gene's germline CDR1 is SQVTM and CDR2 ANQGSEA. The CDR3 reads CSVKYEQYF. DNA of the CDR3: TGCAGCGTTAAATACGAGCAGTACTTC.

This clone was counted between two and nine times. The chain links TRBV7-6 to TRBJ1-6, with 7 nucleotides matching TRBD1. Germline V gene data show CDR1 as SGHVS and CDR2 as FNYEAQ. The CDR3 is made up of 15 amino acids. With 5 bases clipped from V and 7 bases from J, the junction kept 8 bases outside the gene matches. The CDR3 bases are TGTGCCAGCAGCGCGGAGGGGGCGGCCAATTCACCCCTCCACTTT. Protein sequence: CASSAEGAANSPLHF.

The J gene is TRBJ1-2, the V gene TRBV7-2; D is perhaps TRBD1 (5 bases). Trimming pared 2 bases from V and 7 bases from J, leaving 14 bases between. Germline V lookup: CDR1 SGHTA, CDR2 FQGNSA. This CDR3 has 14 residues. CDR3 in DNA: TGTGCCAGCAGCTTACAGGGTTACACGGGTGGCTACACCTTC. Translating gives CASSLQGYTGGYTF.

This clone is a singleton in its sample. This chain links TRBV30 with TRBJ1-1, with D possibly matching TRBD1 (5 bases). Germline CDR1 is GTSNPN and CDR2 is SVGIG (reference sequence). This CDR3 has 13 amino acids. V was trimmed by 4 bases and J by 3 bases, leaving 12 bases between them. CDR3 amino acids: CAWNGGGDTEAFF. The CDR3 DNA follows: TGTGCCTGGAACGGGGGAGGGGACACTGAAGCTTTCTTT.

The CDR3 nucleotides read TGTGCCAGCAGCCCAGCGGGAGCGGGTGAGACCCAGTACTTC. As protein: CASSPAGAGETQYF. The chain is built from TRBV14 and TRBJ2-5, with 8 bases that match TRBD2. The CDR3 runs 14 residues. V trimming: 4 bases; J trimming: 5 bases; junction bases outside the gene matches: 6. Per germline, CDR1 SGHDN and CDR2 FVKESK.

This clone was counted between two and nine times. The V gene is TRBV7-2, the J gene TRBJ2-5; no firm D call. Trimming left V 5 bases short and J 4 bases short, with 23 bases between. Germline V lookup: CDR1 SGHTA, CDR2 FQGNSA. This CDR3 comprises 17 residues. CDR3 residues: CASSPRFGSSDGETQYF. The CDR3 bases are TGTGCCAGCAGCCCCCGATTTGGCTCGTCGGACGGAGAGACCCAGTACTTC.

This chain links TRBV30 with TRBJ2-3; 8 nucleotides agree with TRBD1. The CDR3 extends over 14 amino acids. J lost 4 bases, V lost 5 bases, and 8 bases had no gene match. Germline V gives CDR1 GTSNPN, CDR2 SVGIG (reference sequence). This CDR3 reads CAWRQGSSADTQYF. DNA of the CDR3: TGTGCCTGGCGACAGGGGAGTTCTGCAGATACGCAGTATTTT.

This clone came up a few times. The rearrangement links TRBV28 to TRBJ1-5; weak D call: TRBD1 (6 bases). CDR1 is MDHEN, CDR2 SYDVKM, per germline. V was shortened by 3 bases and J by 3 bases, with 21 bases between the two germline ends. The CDR3 loop spans 18 amino acids. The CDR3 DNA sequence: TGTGCCAGCAGTTTTCTCCCTGGGGCAGGGGCGGACAATCAGCCCCAGCATTTT. Its protein product is CASSFLPGAGADNQPQHF. Together with reference TRBV28 and TRBJ1-5, the CDR3 gives the full variable domain: DVKVTQSSRYLVKRTGEKVFLECVQDMDHENMFWYRQDPGLGLRLIYFSYDVKMKEKGDIPEGYSVSREKKERFSLILESASTNQTSMYLCASSFLPGAGADNQPQHFGDGTRLSIL.

The rearrangement joins TRBV5-4 to TRBJ2-5; the D is unclear. This CDR3 is 12 amino acids long. The V and J ends lost 4 bases and 5 bases respectively, with 9 bases between them. The germline V gene encodes CDR1 SGHNT and CDR2 YYREEE (reference sequence). The CDR3 protein is CASSIEGETQYF. As DNA, the CDR3 is TGTGCCAGCAGCATAGAAGGGGAGACCCAGTACTTC.

The gene calls are TRBV29-1 and TRBJ1-1; D is uncertain. The V and J ends lost 5 bases and 3 bases respectively, with 19 bases between them. The germline CDR1 and CDR2 sequences are SQVTM and ANQGSEA. The CDR3 loop spans 15 amino acids. The chain's CDR3 is CSVTPGTSRDTEAFF. The CDR3 nucleotides are TGCAGCGTTACCCCGGGAACCTCGAGGGACACTGAAGCTTTCTTT.

This sequence joins TRBV6-1 and TRBJ1-1, with D uncertain. The CDR3 consists of 11 residues. Trimming stripped 3 bases from V and 6 bases from J, with 5 bases between. The V gene's germline CDR1 is MNHNS and CDR2 SASEGT. The CDR3 here is CASSEVAEAFF. The CDR3 region has the DNA TGTGCCAGCAGTGAGGTGGCTGAAGCTTTCTTT.

This clone was seen only a few times. The chain employs TRBV4-3 and TRBJ2-5, with D maybe TRBD2 (6 bases). With 1 base removed from V and 4 bases from J, the gap between germline ends came to 16 bases. Germline-derived CDR1 and CDR2 are LGHNA and YSLEER. CDR3 length: 16 amino acids. CDR3 nucleotides: TGCGCCAGCAGCCAAGCCGGGCCTGTGGGGGGAGAGACCCAGTACTTC. Translating it yields CASSQAGPVGGETQYF.

The gene calls are TRBV2 and TRBJ1-5, with 8 bases fitting TRBD1. The CDR3 runs 15 residues. Germline CDR1 reads SNHLY; CDR2 reads FYNNEI. V shed 6 bases, J shed 1 base, and the junction held 5 bases outside the gene matches. The CDR3 here is CASRDRVSSNQPQHF. The CDR3 nucleotides are TGTGCCAGCAGGGACAGGGTAAGCAGCAATCAGCCCCAGCATTTT.

This clone has a handful of counts. The J gene is TRBJ2-2, the V gene TRBV19; no clear D gene. Germline V gene data show CDR1 as LNHDA and CDR2 as SQIVND (reference sequence). The CDR3 sequence is 16 residues long. V was clipped by 1 base and J by 1 base, with 10 bases between them. CDR3 nucleotides: TGTGCCAGTAGTATAGTCCACAGCTTGAACACCGGGGAGCTGTTTTTT. It codes for CASSIVHSLNTGELFF.

V is TRBV4-2 and J is TRBJ1-6, with no clear D. CDR3 length: 17 residues. Germline V gene data show CDR1 as LGHNA and CDR2 as YNFKEQ. Trimming took off 0 bases at V and 10 bases at J, with 19 bases between the two ends. The CDR3 here is CASSQEGGGLVGSPLHF. In DNA form, the CDR3 reads TGTGCCAGCAGCCAAGAAGGAGGCGGCCTGGTGGGATCACCCCTCCACTTT.

This sequence joins TRBV10-3 and TRBJ2-7; TRBD1 matches at 8 bases. The CDR3 length is 15 residues. CDR1 ENHRY and CDR2 SYGVKD come from the germline V gene. Trimming cost V 4 bases and J 2 bases; bases outside gene matches: 7. Here the CDR3 DNA reads TGTGCCATCAGTGCCTTGACAGGGGAAGCCTACGAGCAGTACTTC. Translated: CAISALTGEAYEQYF.